This T cell receptor (beta chain) was sequenced in a study of T cell changes during pregnancy in multiple sclerosis. The method was immunoSEQ multiplex PCR; TCRdb's version includes in-frame clones alone and lacks a portion of them. The repertoire holds roughly 68,000 clones, with just over 90% as singletons. Germline assignment: CDR1 MDHEN and CDR2 SYDVKM. The CDR3 contains 13 residues. Trimming removed 2 bases from V and 11 bases from J, with 13 bases in between. The chain is built from TRBV28 and TRBJ2-4; a possible D gene is TRBD1 (5 bases). This sequence was found in a female donor in good health, enrolled as a control in a pregnancy study. The input for sequencing was peripheral blood, taken in the second trimester of pregnancy. The DNA for the CDR3 is TGTGCCAGCAGTTTAGGGGCCCCTAAGGTTCAGTACTTC. It yields the protein CASSLGAPKVQYF.